This TCR beta chain was profiled in a study of response to subunit inactivated influenza vaccine. Study-level results: Authors suggested few new T cells are recruited by each seasonal influenza vaccination.

TCRdb analysed the RT-PCR reads with MiXCR anew, one entry per CDR3 protein. Of hundreds of thousands of distinct CDR3 sequences in the sample, less than 15% were seen once. This clonotype was recorded a few times. Its specificity is not known. Germline CDR1 is DFQATT and CDR2 is SNEGSKA (reference sequence). Losses at the gene ends were 3 bases for V and 0 bases for J; bases not matched to a gene: 4. The CDR3 is 14 residues long. This sequence originates from a man aged 50-59 years who received an inactivated influenza vaccine. The chain carries TRBV20-1 and TRBJ2-7; the match to TRBD2 covers 8 bases. Sequencing was performed on PBMCs from blood, taken roughly 15 days before vaccination. DNA of the CDR3: TGCAGTGCTAGGGGACTAGAATTCTCCTACGAGCAGTACTTC. Protein sequence: CSARGLEFSYEQYF.